The next 4 T cell receptor beta chains were all read from a single sample in a study of cytomegalovirus exposure and HLA in healthy donors. This table comes from immunoSEQ multiplex PCR, and its TCRdb copy is limited to in-frame clones, with some not included. The sample yields about 190,000 clones, roughly 82% seen once. The sequenced sample consisted of PBMCs. The receptors shown here come from a man younger than 35 in good health and CMV-seropositive.

The chain couples TRBV5-5 to TRBJ2-5, with 7 positions matching TRBD1. CDR3 length equals 16 residues. Germline loops: CDR1 SGHKS, CDR2 YYEKEE (reference sequence). V was pared by 3 bases and J by 2 bases, with 10 bases of the junction left unmatched. The CDR3 is CASSYGGQELQETQYF. CDR3 nucleotides: TGTGCCAGCAGCTACGGAGGACAGGAATTACAAGAGACCCAGTACTTC.

The V call is TRBV20-1, the J call TRBJ2-7, with 7 bases aligning to TRBD2. After removal of 6 bases from V and 4 bases from J, the junction contained 3 bases not matched to a gene. The CDR3 loop spans 11 amino acids. Germline CDR1 reads DFQATT; CDR2 reads SNEGSKA (reference sequence). DNA for the CDR3: TGCAGTGCGGCGGGAGTGTACGAGCAGTACTTC. This encodes CSAAGVYEQYF.

The chain is built from TRBV5-6 and TRBJ2-3; 9 nucleotides line up with TRBD1. The junction had 2 bases not matched to a gene; V was cut back by 2 bases and J by 1 base. This CDR3 spans 15 amino acids. Germline CDR1 is SGHDT and CDR2 is YYEEEE. The CDR3 coding sequence is TGTGCCAGCAGCTTCGGGACAGGGCGCACAGATACGCAGTATTTT. Encoded protein: CASSFGTGRTDTQYF.

The chain has TRBV28 and TRBJ2-5; a weak D match, TRBD1 (6 bases). Germline V gene data show CDR1 as MDHEN and CDR2 as SYDVKM. Between the trimmed V and J ends, which lost 8 bases and 2 bases, there was a span of 9 bases. The CDR3 consists of 12 residues. CDR3 amino acids: CASDGQQETQYF. The CDR3 region has the DNA TGTGCCAGCGATGGACAGCAAGAGACCCAGTACTTC.